The 18 T cell receptor beta chains reported below all come from one sample, sequenced in a study of glioma-infiltrating T cells after dendritic cell vaccination. Generated by immunoSEQ multiplex PCR, the TCRdb table keeps only in-frame clones and is missing some. The sample includes 50,000 to 80,000 clones, around four fifths of them seen just once. This sample comprised blood, obtained before dendritic cell vaccination. All receptors derive from a human donor with glioblastoma.

This clone has a handful of counts. The chain employs TRBV19 and TRBJ2-5; TRBD2 is a possible D gene (5 bases). The CDR3 covers 14 residues. In germline, CDR1 is LNHDA, CDR2 SQIVND (reference sequence). The germline V and J ends were trimmed by 1 base and 3 bases, with 9 bases remaining between them. CDR3 protein: CASSIGGGKETQYF. DNA for the CDR3: TGTGCCAGTAGTATAGGCGGAGGTAAAGAGACCCAGTACTTC.

A word on this clone: One junction end disagrees with the germline gene, perhaps due to a read error. The V call is TRBV15, the J call TRBJ2-5; possibly TRBD1 for D (5 bases). Germline V lookup: CDR1 LNHNV, CDR2 YYDKDF (reference sequence). The CDR3 has 11 residues. The CDR3 region is CATSRVARVDF. The CDR3 DNA is TGTGCCACCAGCAGAGTGGCCAGGGTGGACTTC. The full variable domain, completed using reference TRBV15 and TRBJ2-5, is DAMVIQNPRYQVTQFGKPVTLSCSQTLNHNVMYWYQQKSSQAPKLLFHYYDKDFNNEADTPDNFQSRRPNTSFCFLDIRSPGLGDTAMYLCATSRVARVDFGPGTRLLVL.

For this clone: This is likely a read error, given that the CDR3 carries no conserved phenylalanine or tryptophan at its end. The chain uses TRBV5-1 and TRBJ2-7; perhaps TRBD1 as D (6 bases). The germline gives CDR1 SGHRS, CDR2 YFSETQ. The CDR3 loop spans 14 amino acids. V lost 0 bases and J 5 bases, leaving 12 bases between the germline ends. The CDR3 DNA reads TGCGCCAGCAGCTTGGAGCAGGGGCCAAACGAGCAGTACCTC. As protein: CASSLEQGPNEQYL.

V usage is TRBV15 and J usage is TRBJ2-5; 9 bases agree with TRBD1. This CDR3 has 17 amino acids. CDR1 and CDR2 from the germline V gene are LNHNV and YYDKDF (reference sequence). J was trimmed by 4 bases and V by 1 base; bases with no gene match: 10. As DNA, the CDR3 is TGTGCCACCAGCAGAGGGGGACAGGGTGGCATACGAGAGACCCAGTACTTC. Translation gives CATSRGGQGGIRETQYF.

This clone came up once. V gene TRBV7-8 combines with J gene TRBJ2-7; 9 positions match TRBD2. The CDR3 consists of 14 residues. Trimming at V came to 8 bases and at J to 7 bases, leaving 12 bases not matched to a gene. CDR1 and CDR2 from the germline V gene are SGHVS and FQNEAQ. The CDR3 spells CASGEFAGGLEQYF. In nucleotides, the CDR3 is TGTGCCAGCGGCGAGTTTGCGGGGGGGCTTGAGCAGTACTTC.

Only a few counts were recorded for this clone. CDR3 coding DNA: TGTGCCAGCAACCTCGTGGGGGGGGCGGATGGCTACACCTTC. Translating it yields CASNLVGGADGYTF. The V call is TRBV7-9, the J call TRBJ1-2; D possibly corresponds to TRBD1 (6 bases). The CDR3 contains 14 residues. Per germline, CDR1 SEHNR and CDR2 FQNEAQ (reference sequence). V was trimmed by 7 bases and J by 6 bases, leaving 18 bases between them.

V is TRBV29-1 and J is TRBJ2-5; TRBD1 agrees at 8 bases. Germline-derived CDR1 and CDR2 are SQVTM and ANQGSEA. Trimming at V came to 0 bases and at J to 4 bases, leaving 4 bases not matched to a gene. The CDR3 runs 14 residues. The CDR3 sequence is CSVEDRTGRETQYF. The DNA for the CDR3 is TGCAGCGTTGAAGATAGGACAGGGCGAGAGACCCAGTACTTC.

The chain employs TRBV5-1 and TRBJ2-5; the match to TRBD1 covers 7 bases. J lost 2 bases, V lost 1 base, and 11 bases had no gene match. The CDR3 sequence is 17 residues long. Germline assignment: CDR1 SGHRS and CDR2 YFSETQ. This CDR3 is CASSLIGTAARQETQYF. The CDR3 coding sequence is TGCGCCAGCAGCTTGATAGGGACAGCAGCTAGACAAGAGACCCAGTACTTC.

The CDR3 loop reads CASSGGREKLFF. CDR3 coding DNA: TGTGCCAGCTCAGGGGGCCGGGAAAAACTGTTTTTT. V and J are TRBV6-5 and TRBJ1-4; TRBD1 matches 8 bases. V gave up 8 bases and J gave up 8 bases; unmatched junction bases: 4. Germline V gives CDR1 MNHEY, CDR2 SVGAGI. There are 12 residues in the CDR3.

In this sample, this clone turned up once. The V gene is TRBV5-6, the J gene TRBJ1-2; the D gene is possibly TRBD1 (5 bases). CDR3 length equals 13 residues. Looked up from germline, CDR1 is SGHDT and CDR2 is YYEEEE. V was clipped by 4 bases and J by 10 bases, with 17 bases between them. In DNA, the CDR3 is TGTGCCAGCAGCCCGATGGGGCCAATGCACTACACCTTC. It codes for CASSPMGPMHYTF.

The gene calls are TRBV29-1 and TRBJ2-5; D may be TRBD1 (7 bases). This CDR3 contains 13 residues. Germline V gene data show CDR1 as SQVTM and CDR2 as ANQGSEA. With 4 bases removed from V and 1 base from J, the gap between germline ends came to 10 bases. CDR3 sequence: CSVAGGTQETQYF. CDR3 in DNA: TGCAGCGTTGCAGGGGGGACCCAAGAGACCCAGTACTTC.

The chain is built from TRBV25-1 and TRBJ2-7; tentative D call: TRBD1 (5 bases). CDR3 length equals 14 residues. Germline V CDR1 and CDR2: MGHDK, SYGVNS. V was cut by 2 bases and J by 2 bases, with 10 bases left in between. CDR3 in DNA: TGTGCCAGCAGTGAACCAGGGCCCACCTACGAGCAGTACTTC. Translated, it gives CASSEPGPTYEQYF.

V gene TRBV5-1 combines with J gene TRBJ1-4, with TRBD1 as a possible D gene (5 bases). Trimming cost V 2 bases and J 2 bases, with 10 bases left between them. Germline CDR1 reads SGHRS; CDR2 reads YFSETQ. This CDR3 contains 15 residues. CDR3 region: CASSFSSGTNEKLFF. The CDR3 bases are TGCGCCAGCAGCTTTTCATCAGGGACTAATGAAAAACTGTTTTTT.

The chain links TRBV9 to TRBJ2-5, with 13 bases lining up with TRBD2. V lost 3 bases to trimming and J lost 2 bases; unmatched junction nucleotides: 4. CDR1 and CDR2 (germline): SGDLS, YYNGEE. The CDR3 extends over 16 amino acids. The DNA of the CDR3 is TGTGCCAGCAGCGCCGGGACTAGCGGGATACAAGAGACCCAGTACTTC. Its translation: CASSAGTSGIQETQYF.

The rearrangement joins TRBV2 to TRBJ1-2, with TRBD1 matching over 10 bases. V lost 6 bases, J lost 7 bases, and 11 bases stayed unmatched. The germline V gene encodes CDR1 SNHLY and CDR2 FYNNEI. The CDR3 extends over 15 amino acids. The CDR3 sequence: CASSLRDRGPSGYTF. DNA of the CDR3: TGTGCCAGCAGCCTTAGGGACAGGGGACCGTCTGGCTACACCTTC.

The chain is built from TRBV7-2 and TRBJ2-5; no clear D. Germline V gene lookup returns CDR1 SGHTA and CDR2 FQGNSA. Trimming took off 2 bases at V and 4 bases at J, with 11 bases between the two ends. This CDR3 spans 14 amino acids. The CDR3 sequence is CASSLTTRGETQYF. CDR3 nucleotides: TGTGCCAGCAGCTTAACCACCAGAGGAGAGACCCAGTACTTC.

This clone was seen once. The J gene is TRBJ1-2, the V gene TRBV5-1; tentatively, D is TRBD1 (5 bases). Trimming cost V 0 bases and J 4 bases, with 13 bases left between them. The CDR3 extends over 15 amino acids. CDR1 and CDR2 (germline): SGHRS, YFSETQ. The CDR3 protein is CASSLEGREGYGYTF. The CDR3 DNA is TGCGCCAGCAGCTTGGAGGGGAGGGAAGGCTATGGCTACACCTTC.

This clone has just a few counts. The chain joins TRBV5-4 to TRBJ1-1, with D tentatively TRBD1 (5 bases). CDR1 SGHNT and CDR2 YYREEE come from the germline V gene (reference sequence). Trimming pared 3 bases from V and 5 bases from J, leaving 14 bases between. This CDR3 region has 14 residues. CDR3 bases: TGTGCCAGCAGCTCCTCAGGGTCCTGGACTGAAGCTTTCTTT. This sequence encodes CASSSSGSWTEAFF.